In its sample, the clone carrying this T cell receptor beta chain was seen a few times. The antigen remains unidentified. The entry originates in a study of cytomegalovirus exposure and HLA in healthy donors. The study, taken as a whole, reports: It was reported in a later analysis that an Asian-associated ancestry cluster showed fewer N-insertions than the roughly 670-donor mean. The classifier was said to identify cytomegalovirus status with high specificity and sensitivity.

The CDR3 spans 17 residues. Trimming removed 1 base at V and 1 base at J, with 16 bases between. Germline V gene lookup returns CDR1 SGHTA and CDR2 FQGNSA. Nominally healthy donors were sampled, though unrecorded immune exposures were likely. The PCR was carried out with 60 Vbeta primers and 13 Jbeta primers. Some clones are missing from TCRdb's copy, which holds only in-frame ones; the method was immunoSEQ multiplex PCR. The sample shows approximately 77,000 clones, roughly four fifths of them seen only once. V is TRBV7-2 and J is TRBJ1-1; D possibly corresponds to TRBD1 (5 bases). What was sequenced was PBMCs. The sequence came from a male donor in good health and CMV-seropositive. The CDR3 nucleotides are TGTGCCAGCAGCTTAGTAGTGACAAGGGGAAAGAACACTGAAGCTTTCTTT. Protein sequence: CASSLVVTRGKNTEAFF. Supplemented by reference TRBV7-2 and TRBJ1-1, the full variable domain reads GAGVSQSPSNKVTEKGKDVELRCDPISGHTALYWYRQSLGQGLEFLIYFQGNSAPDKSGLPSDRFSAERTGGSVSTLTIQRTQQEDSAVYLCASSLVVTRGKNTEAFFGQGTRLTVV.